These 26 T cell receptor beta chains were sequenced from one sample in a study of cytomegalovirus exposure and HLA in healthy donors. Clones were read by immunoSEQ multiplex PCR, and TCRdb kept only the in-frame ones, dropping some. The data contain some 170,000 clones, approximately 96% of them singletons. Sequencing was performed on PBMCs. Receptors originate from a woman younger than 35 in good health and CMV-seronegative.

The chain has TRBV9 and TRBJ2-1, with 9 bases that match TRBD2. V was clipped by 2 bases and J by 2 bases; unmatched bases: 2. Germline CDR1 and CDR2: SGDLS and YYNGEE. CDR3 size: 15 residues. The CDR3 coding sequence is TGTGCCAGCAGCGTGGCTAGCGGGGCCTACAATGAGCAGTTCTTC. It specifies CASSVASGAYNEQFF.

CDR3 sequence: CAWIGQTYGEAFF. The CDR3 DNA is TGTGCCTGGATCGGACAAACCTACGGTGAAGCTTTCTTT. The chain couples TRBV30 to TRBJ1-1; the D gene is possibly TRBD1 (5 bases). The CDR3 totals 13 residues. Trimming removed 4 bases at V and 7 bases at J, with 16 bases between. The germline CDR1 and CDR2 sequences are GTSNPN and SVGIG (reference sequence).

Comment on this clone: One end of the junction fails to match germline, which may point to a read error. The rearrangement links TRBV5-1 to TRBJ2-2; the D gene is possibly TRBD1 (6 bases). The germline gives CDR1 SGHRS, CDR2 YFSETQ. This CDR3 comprises 15 residues. The CDR3 nucleotides are TGCGCCAGCAGATTGGGGGCCGTTTACACCGGGGAGCTGTTTTTT. It is translated as CASRLGAVYTGELFF.

The chain is built from TRBV9 and TRBJ1-1; 8 bases match TRBD1. V trimming: 4 bases; J trimming: 6 bases; junction bases outside the gene matches: 8. Germline assignment: CDR1 SGDLS and CDR2 YYNGEE. This CDR3 spans 14 amino acids. CDR3 DNA sequence: TGTGCCAGCAGCTCCTCGACAGGGGTGGCTGAAGCTTTCTTT. Amino acids: CASSSSTGVAEAFF. The full variable domain, in which reference TRBV9 and TRBJ1-1 provide the parts outside the CDR3, is DSGVTQTPKHLITATGQRVTLRCSPRSGDLSVYWYQQSLDQGLQFLIQYYNGEERAKGNILERFSAQQFPDLHSELNLSSLELGDSALYFCASSSSTGVAEAFFGQGTRLTVV.

The rearrangement links TRBV4-2 to TRBJ2-7; D is perhaps TRBD2 (7 bases). Germline-derived CDR1 and CDR2 are LGHNA and YNFKEQ. This CDR3 comprises 16 residues. With 0 bases removed from V and 2 bases from J, the gap between germline ends came to 14 bases. CDR3 in DNA: TGTGCCAGCAGCCAAGAAGAGGGGGGACTAACCTACGAGCAGTACTTC. The encoded protein is CASSQEEGGLTYEQYF.

As to this clone: A read error may produce the germline difference seen at one junction end. This chain's CDR3 is CASSLGGSGGQETQYF. DNA for the CDR3: TGTGCTAGCAGCTTAGGGGGTAGCGGGGGGCAAGAGACCCAGTACTTC. The rearrangement joins TRBV7-7 to TRBJ2-5, with 10 bases lining up with TRBD2. This CDR3 spans 16 amino acids. Germline CDR1 is SSHAT and CDR2 is FNYEAQ (reference sequence).

The chain is built from TRBV7-2 and TRBJ1-1; D gene ambiguous. CDR3 length: 13 residues. The germline CDR1 and CDR2 sequences are SGHTA and FQGNSA. Trimming removed 0 bases from V and 8 bases from J, with 10 bases in between. The CDR3 reads CASSLAAFMEAFF. In DNA form, the CDR3 reads TGTGCCAGCAGCTTAGCGGCCTTTATGGAAGCTTTCTTT.

The chain joins TRBV11-3 to TRBJ2-2; TRBD1 matches 10 bases. This CDR3 is 15 amino acids long. Germline V gene data show CDR1 as SGHNT and CDR2 as YENEEA. V gave up 5 bases and J gave up 4 bases; unmatched junction bases: 4. CDR3 nucleotides: TGTGCCAGCAGCCGACAGGGGGCGGGCACCGGGGAGCTGTTTTTT. Translated, it gives CASSRQGAGTGELFF.

The gene calls are TRBV16 and TRBJ2-7, with TRBD1 identical over 7 bases. Per the germline V gene, CDR1 is KGHSY and CDR2 is FQNENV. The CDR3 spans 15 residues. Trimming took 4 bases from V and 3 from J; bases not matched to a gene: 9. The CDR3, as DNA: TGTGCCAGCAGCCCTCGACAGGGAACCCTCTACGAGCAGTACTTC. It specifies CASSPRQGTLYEQYF.

The rearrangement links TRBV7-9 to TRBJ1-2; D is perhaps TRBD1 (6 bases). Germline V CDR1 and CDR2: SEHNR, FQNEAQ (reference sequence). V was clipped by 4 bases and J by 4 bases, with 10 bases between them. The CDR3 has 13 residues. The CDR3 nucleotides are TGTGCCAGCAGCTCCAGACAGGCCTATGGCTACACCTTC. Its protein is CASSSRQAYGYTF. Complete variable domain (other parts from reference TRBV7-9 and TRBJ1-2): DTGVSQNPRHKITKRGQNVTFRCDPISEHNRLYWYRQTLGQGPEFLTYFQNEAQLEKSRLLSDRFSAERPKGSFSTLEIQRTEQGDSAMYLCASSSRQAYGYTFGSGTRLTVV.

The V call is TRBV6-5, the J call TRBJ2-1; 7 bases fit TRBD2. Trimming removed 2 bases from V and 9 bases from J; junction bases left unmatched: 13. Germline V gene lookup returns CDR1 MNHEY and CDR2 SVGAGI. The CDR3 has 16 amino acids. CDR3 protein: CASSYKGGSLSFEQFF. CDR3 DNA sequence: TGTGCCAGCAGTTACAAGGGAGGGAGCCTCTCTTTTGAGCAGTTCTTC.

The chain uses TRBV7-8 and TRBJ2-3; 8 nucleotides line up with TRBD2. The germline gives CDR1 SGHVS, CDR2 FQNEAQ. The V segment lost 5 bases and the J segment 0 bases; nucleotides outside the gene matches: 19. The CDR3 covers 20 residues. The CDR3: CASSPGRSGGRNRSTDTQYF. The CDR3 DNA reads as TGTGCCAGCAGCCCTGGGCGCAGCGGGGGTAGAAACCGGAGCACAGATACGCAGTATTTT.

The chain links TRBV9 to TRBJ2-7; D perhaps matches TRBD1 (5 bases). The CDR3 totals 15 residues. Germline loops: CDR1 SGDLS, CDR2 YYNGEE. V dropped 0 bases and J dropped 2 bases, with 12 bases sitting between them. CDR3 residues: CASSVATGSPYEQYF. DNA for the CDR3: TGTGCCAGCAGCGTAGCTACAGGATCTCCCTACGAGCAGTACTTC.

The chain combines TRBV19 with TRBJ2-1; 8 bases map to TRBD2. CDR1 and CDR2 (germline): LNHDA, SQIVND (reference sequence). V was pared by 6 bases and J by 5 bases, with 12 bases of the junction left unmatched. The CDR3 totals 16 residues. The DNA of the CDR3 is TGTGCCAGTAGATCCCCGCCTAGCGGGCGGAACAATGAGCAGTTCTTC. Translated, it gives CASRSPPSGRNNEQFF.

The J gene is TRBJ1-5, the V gene TRBV19, with a weak D call TRBD1 (5 bases). The CDR3 has 14 amino acids. The ends were cut back, 5 bases at V and 6 bases at J, with 14 bases in the middle. Germline V lookup: CDR1 LNHDA, CDR2 SQIVND (reference sequence). The CDR3 DNA reads TGTGCCAGTAGTCACACTCCAGGGCGTCAGCCCCAGCATTTT. It specifies CASSHTPGRQPQHF. Full variable domain (outside the CDR3, taken from reference TRBV19 and TRBJ1-5): DGGITQSPKYLFRKEGQNVTLSCEQNLNHDAMYWYRQDPGQGLRLIYYSQIVNDFQKGDIAEGYSVSREKKESFPLTVTSAQKNPTAFYLCASSHTPGRQPQHFGDGTRLSIL.

CDR3 DNA sequence: TGTGCCAGTAGTATTAGCGAGGGCTATGGCTACACCTTC. This gives the protein CASSISEGYGYTF. The chain combines TRBV19 with TRBJ1-2, with D uncertain. Germline V lookup: CDR1 LNHDA, CDR2 SQIVND (reference sequence). Trimming stripped 3 bases from V and 4 bases from J, with 9 bases between. The CDR3 loop spans 13 amino acids.

The genes are TRBV9 and TRBJ2-1, with 8 bases fitting TRBD1. V dropped 4 bases and J dropped 7; count of bases not matched to a gene: 13. Germline-derived CDR1 and CDR2 are SGDLS and YYNGEE. CDR3 length: 16 residues. The CDR3: CASSLWGQGAWNEQFF. CDR3 nucleotide sequence: TGTGCCAGCAGCCTATGGGGTCAGGGGGCATGGAATGAGCAGTTCTTC. Supplemented by reference TRBV9 and TRBJ2-1, the full variable domain reads DSGVTQTPKHLITATGQRVTLRCSPRSGDLSVYWYQQSLDQGLQFLIQYYNGEERAKGNILERFSAQQFPDLHSELNLSSLELGDSALYFCASSLWGQGAWNEQFFGPGTRLTVL.

V and J are TRBV2 and TRBJ2-7; 7 nucleotides agree with TRBD1. There are 13 residues in the CDR3. Per germline, CDR1 SNHLY and CDR2 FYNNEI. The V gene end was trimmed by 8 bases and the J gene end by 0 bases; junction bases not matched to a gene: 4. The CDR3 is CASRDSSSYEQYF. In nucleotides, the CDR3 is TGTGCCAGCCGGGACAGTAGCTCCTACGAGCAGTACTTC.

The V and J genes are TRBV4-2 and TRBJ2-6; TRBD1 matches at 7 bases. J was trimmed by 2 bases and V by 2 bases; bases with no gene match: 9. CDR3 length equals 18 residues. Germline assignment: CDR1 LGHNA and CDR2 YNFKEQ. The CDR3 DNA is TGTGCCAGCAGCCAAAACAGACAGGGAGCAACTGGGGCCAACGTCCTGACTTTC. Translation: CASSQNRQGATGANVLTF.

A single count supports this clone. V usage is TRBV6-5 and J usage is TRBJ2-7, with D possibly being TRBD1 (6 bases). The V gene lost 3 bases and the J gene lost 2 bases, with 11 bases spanning the gap. Germline assignment: CDR1 MNHEY and CDR2 SVGAGI. The CDR3 has 14 amino acids. The CDR3 is CASSYSTGPYEQYF. Written as DNA, the CDR3 is TGTGCCAGCAGTTATTCGACAGGTCCCTACGAGCAGTACTTC.

The chain combines TRBV9 with TRBJ1-3; TRBD1 aligns across 9 bases. CDR3 size: 18 residues. V was pared by 4 bases and J by 3 bases, with 14 bases of the junction left unmatched. From germline, CDR1 is SGDLS and CDR2 YYNGEE. The CDR3 here is CASSSHPPGQGFGNTIYF. CDR3 in DNA: TGTGCCAGCAGCTCTCACCCTCCGGGACAGGGTTTTGGAAACACCATATATTTT.

The J gene is TRBJ2-3, the V gene TRBV19, with D maybe TRBD2 (7 bases). V lost 7 bases and J lost 2, with 13 bases in between. Germline loops: CDR1 LNHDA, CDR2 SQIVND (reference sequence). The CDR3 loop spans 14 amino acids. The CDR3 is CASKGRGTTDTQYF. The CDR3 DNA reads TGTGCCAGTAAAGGGAGGGGGACCACAGATACGCAGTATTTT.

The V call is TRBV5-6, the J call TRBJ1-2, with 8 bases that match TRBD1. Trimming cost V 3 bases and J 2 bases; bases outside gene matches: 6. Germline V gene lookup returns CDR1 SGHDT and CDR2 YYEEEE. The CDR3 contains 15 residues. As DNA, the CDR3 is TGTGCCAGCAGCTCCGAAGGGACAGGCAACTATGGCTACACCTTC. Residues: CASSSEGTGNYGYTF.

In nucleotides, the CDR3 is TGTGCCAGCAGCTTCAGGTCGGGCGGGTCACCCCTCCACTTT. This encodes CASSFRSGGSPLHF. This chain uses TRBV5-6 with TRBJ1-6; D is undetermined. Germline CDR1 is SGHDT and CDR2 is YYEEEE. The V end lost 2 bases, the J end lost 10 bases, and 13 bases lay between the germline ends. The CDR3 length is 14 residues.

The chain links TRBV19 to TRBJ1-2; TRBD1 might be the D (6 bases). CDR3 length equals 14 residues. Germline V gene lookup returns CDR1 LNHDA and CDR2 SQIVND (reference sequence). Trimming stripped 6 bases from V and 0 bases from J, with 11 bases between. CDR3 in amino acids: CASSRQATNYGYTF. In DNA, the CDR3 is TGTGCCAGTAGCCGACAGGCGACTAACTATGGCTACACCTTC.

The chain has TRBV4-1 and TRBJ1-4; TRBD1 matches at 10 bases. Germline CDR1 and CDR2: MGHRA and YSYEKL. V was clipped by 5 bases and J by 3 bases; unmatched bases: 6. CDR3 length: 16 residues. The DNA for the CDR3 is TGCGCCAGCAGCGCTGCGGGACAGGGGCCTAATGAAAAACTGTTTTTT. Translating gives CASSAAGQGPNEKLFF.